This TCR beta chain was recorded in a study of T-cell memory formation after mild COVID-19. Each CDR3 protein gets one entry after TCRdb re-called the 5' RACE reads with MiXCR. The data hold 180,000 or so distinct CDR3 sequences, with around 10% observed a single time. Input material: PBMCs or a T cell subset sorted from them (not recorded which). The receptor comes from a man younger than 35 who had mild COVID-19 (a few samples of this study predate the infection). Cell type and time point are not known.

This CDR3 reads CASSLAGYEAFF. DNA for the CDR3: TGCGCCAGCAGCTTGGCCGGGTATGAAGCTTTCTTT. This chain links TRBV5-1 with TRBJ1-1; D unresolved. Germline lookup yields CDR1 SGHRS and CDR2 YFSETQ. The V end lost 0 bases, the J end lost 7 bases, and 7 bases lay between the germline ends. This CDR3 has 12 amino acids.